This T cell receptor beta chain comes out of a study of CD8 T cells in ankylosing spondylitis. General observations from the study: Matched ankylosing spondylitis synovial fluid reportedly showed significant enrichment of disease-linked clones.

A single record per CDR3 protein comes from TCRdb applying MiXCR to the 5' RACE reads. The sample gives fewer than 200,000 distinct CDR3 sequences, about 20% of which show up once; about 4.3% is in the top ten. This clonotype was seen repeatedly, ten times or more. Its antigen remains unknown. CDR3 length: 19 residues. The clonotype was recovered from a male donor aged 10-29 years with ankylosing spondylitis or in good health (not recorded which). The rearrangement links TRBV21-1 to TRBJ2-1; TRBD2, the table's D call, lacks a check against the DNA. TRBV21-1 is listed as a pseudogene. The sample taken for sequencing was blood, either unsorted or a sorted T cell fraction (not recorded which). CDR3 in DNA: TGTGCCAGCAGCACAAAAAGTGGGGTACTAGGCATGGTTTACAATGAGCAGTTCTTC. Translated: CASSTKSGVLGMVYNEQFF.